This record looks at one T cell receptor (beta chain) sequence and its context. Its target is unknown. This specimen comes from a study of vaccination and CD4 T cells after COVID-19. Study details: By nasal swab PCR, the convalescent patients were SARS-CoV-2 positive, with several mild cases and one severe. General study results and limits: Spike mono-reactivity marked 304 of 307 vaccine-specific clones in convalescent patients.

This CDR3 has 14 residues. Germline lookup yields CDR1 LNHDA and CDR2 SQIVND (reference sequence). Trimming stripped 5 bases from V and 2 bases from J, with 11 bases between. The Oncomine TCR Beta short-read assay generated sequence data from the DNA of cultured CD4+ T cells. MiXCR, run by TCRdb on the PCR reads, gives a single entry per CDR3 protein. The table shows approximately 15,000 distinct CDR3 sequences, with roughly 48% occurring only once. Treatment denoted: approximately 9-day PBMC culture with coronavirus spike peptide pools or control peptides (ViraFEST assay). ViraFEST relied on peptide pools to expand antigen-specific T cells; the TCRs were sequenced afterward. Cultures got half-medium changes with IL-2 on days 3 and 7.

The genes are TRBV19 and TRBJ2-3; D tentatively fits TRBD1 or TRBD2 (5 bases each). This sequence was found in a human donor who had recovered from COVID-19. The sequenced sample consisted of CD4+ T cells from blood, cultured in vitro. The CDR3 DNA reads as TGTGCCAGTAGTTTCAGAGGGGTCACAGATACGCAGTATTTT. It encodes CASSFRGVTDTQYF.